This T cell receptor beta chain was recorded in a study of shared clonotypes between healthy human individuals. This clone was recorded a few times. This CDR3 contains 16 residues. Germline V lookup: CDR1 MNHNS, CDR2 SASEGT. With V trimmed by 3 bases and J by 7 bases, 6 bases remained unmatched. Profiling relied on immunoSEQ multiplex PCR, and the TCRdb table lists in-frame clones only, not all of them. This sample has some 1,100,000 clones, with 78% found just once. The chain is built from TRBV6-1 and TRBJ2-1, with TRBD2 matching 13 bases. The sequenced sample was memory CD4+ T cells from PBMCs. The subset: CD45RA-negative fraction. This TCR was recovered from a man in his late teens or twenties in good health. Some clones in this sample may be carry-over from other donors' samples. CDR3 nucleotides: TGTGCCAGCAGTGACACTCGGACTAGCGGGAGAAATGAGCAGTTCTTC. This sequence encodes CASSDTRTSGRNEQFF.